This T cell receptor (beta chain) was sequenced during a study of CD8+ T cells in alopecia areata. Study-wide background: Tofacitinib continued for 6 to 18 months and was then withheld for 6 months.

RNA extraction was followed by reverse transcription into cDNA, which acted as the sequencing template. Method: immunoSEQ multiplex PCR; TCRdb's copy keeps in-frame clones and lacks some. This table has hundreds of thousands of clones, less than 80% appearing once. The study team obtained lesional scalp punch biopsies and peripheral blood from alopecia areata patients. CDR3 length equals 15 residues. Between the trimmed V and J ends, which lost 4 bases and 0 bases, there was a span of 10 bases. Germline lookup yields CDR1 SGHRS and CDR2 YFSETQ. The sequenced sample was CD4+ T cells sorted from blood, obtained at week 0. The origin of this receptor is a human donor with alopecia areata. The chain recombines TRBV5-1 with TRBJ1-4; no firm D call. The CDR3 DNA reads TGCGCCAGCAGCCGAGACACCACAACTAATGAAAAACTGTTTTTT. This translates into CASSRDTTTNEKLFF. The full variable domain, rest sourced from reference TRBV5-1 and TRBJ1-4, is KAGVTQTPRYLIKTRGQQVTLSCSPISGHRSVSWYQQTPGQGLQFLFEYFSETQRNKGNFPGRFSGRQFSNSRSEMNVSTLELGDSALYLCASSRDTTTNEKLFFGSGTQLSVL.